This entry lists 6 T cell receptor beta chains sequenced from one sample in a study of T cell responses to AZD1222 COVID-19 vaccine. Clones were read by immunoSEQ multiplex PCR, and TCRdb kept only the in-frame ones, dropping some. The profile shows about 55,000 clones, about 85% of them singletons. Here the sequenced sample was peripheral blood, taken on day 0 of AZD1222 vaccination. The receptors here all came from an adult in good health.

The chain employs TRBV7-2 and TRBJ1-5; TRBD1 might be the D (5 bases). The CDR3 totals 13 residues. The germline V gene encodes CDR1 SGHTA and CDR2 FQGNSA. Trimming left V 6 bases short and J 2 bases short, with 8 bases between. This CDR3 reads CASSGGGNQPQHF. The CDR3 DNA sequence: TGTGCCAGCAGTGGGGGTGGCAATCAGCCCCAGCATTTT.

The rearrangement joins TRBV7-9 to TRBJ2-2; D unresolved. Germline values: CDR1 SEHNR, CDR2 FQNEAQ (reference sequence). The V end was cut by 4 bases, the J end by 5 bases, with 2 bases between. The CDR3 sequence is 11 residues long. The CDR3 DNA follows: TGTGCCAGCAGCTATACCGGGGAGCTGTTTTTT. Its translation is CASSYTGELFF.

The V gene is TRBV6-5, the J gene TRBJ1-4, with 12 nucleotides matching TRBD1. Germline V gene sequence: CDR1 MNHEY, CDR2 SVGAGI. Trimming removed 0 bases from V and 9 bases from J; junction bases left unmatched: 2. The CDR3 extends over 15 amino acids. In nucleotides, the CDR3 is TGTGCCAGCAGTTACTCGGGGACAGGGGGCCAAAAACTGTTTTTT. It encodes CASSYSGTGGQKLFF.

The CDR3 reads CASSPPAGQAATDTQYF. In nucleotides, the CDR3 is TGCGCCAGCAGCCCCCCCGCCGGGCAGGCGGCCACAGATACGCAGTATTTT. This rearrangement joins TRBV4-1 to TRBJ2-3; D is ambiguous. V lost 4 bases and J lost 2, with 19 bases in between. The CDR3 loop spans 17 amino acids. Germline CDR1 reads MGHRA; CDR2 reads YSYEKL.

The chain combines TRBV29-1 with TRBJ2-5; TRBD2 might be the D (6 bases). Trimming removed 5 bases at V and 4 bases at J, with 11 bases between. CDR3 length equals 12 residues. CDR1 and CDR2 (germline): SQVTM, ANQGSEA. The CDR3 DNA reads as TGCAGCGTTTGGGGGGTATTAGAGACCCAGTACTTC. Its translation is CSVWGVLETQYF.

There are a few counts of this clone. V usage is TRBV5-6 and J usage is TRBJ2-7, with a tentative D call TRBD1 (6 bases). Germline CDR1 is SGHDT and CDR2 is YYEEEE. The CDR3 spans 13 residues. Trimming removed 3 bases at V and 5 bases at J, with 12 bases between. Here the CDR3 DNA reads TGTGCCAGCAGCTCTGACAGGAGTCACGAGCAGTACTTC. This gives the protein CASSSDRSHEQYF.